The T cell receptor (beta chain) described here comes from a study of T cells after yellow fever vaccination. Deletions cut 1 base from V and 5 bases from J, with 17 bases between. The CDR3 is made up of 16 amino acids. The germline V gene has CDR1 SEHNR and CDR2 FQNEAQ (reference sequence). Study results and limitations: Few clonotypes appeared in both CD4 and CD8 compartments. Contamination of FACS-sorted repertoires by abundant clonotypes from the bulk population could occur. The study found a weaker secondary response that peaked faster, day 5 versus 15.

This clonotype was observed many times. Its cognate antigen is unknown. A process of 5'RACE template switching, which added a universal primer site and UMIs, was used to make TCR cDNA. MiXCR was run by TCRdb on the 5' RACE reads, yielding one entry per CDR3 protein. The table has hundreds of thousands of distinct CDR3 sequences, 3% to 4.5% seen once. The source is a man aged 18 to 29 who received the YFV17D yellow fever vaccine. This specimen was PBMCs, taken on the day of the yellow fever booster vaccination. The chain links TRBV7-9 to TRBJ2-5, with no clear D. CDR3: CASSLGLGSRRETQYF. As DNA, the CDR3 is TGTGCCAGCAGCTTAGGATTGGGTTCCCGGCGGGAGACCCAGTACTTC.